A single sample is the source of the 17 T cell receptor beta chains below, sequenced in a study of prognosis after radiotherapy for stage I lung cancer. Amplicons of TCR beta CDR3 were generated from genomic DNA by two-round multiplex PCR. Round-one PCR had primers specific to each TRBV and TRBJ gene. One entry per CDR3 protein, called by TCRdb with MiXCR from the multiplex PCR reads. The sample has about 21,000 distinct CDR3 sequences, approximately 43% seen once. Source: PBMCs, taken before or after stereotactic body radiation therapy (not recorded which). The receptors were gathered from a donor of 50 years or more with non-small cell lung cancer.

This chain joins TRBV11-3 and TRBJ2-3; 8 bases fit TRBD2. V trimming: 2 bases; J trimming: 14 bases; junction bases outside the gene matches: 9. This CDR3 spans 13 amino acids. The germline gives CDR1 SGHNT, CDR2 YENEEA. Here the CDR3 reads CASSLRVGTRMYF. The CDR3 nucleotides are TGTGCCAGCAGCTTAAGGGTTGGGACTAGGATGTATTTT.

This clonotype has a handful of counts. This may be a read error, as it is one base from a much larger clone. The chain joins TRBV19 to TRBJ1-5, with D tentatively TRBD1 (5 bases). Germline V lookup: CDR1 LNHDA, CDR2 SQIVND (reference sequence). The CDR3 spans 15 residues. CDR3 residues: CASSAPGGSNRPQHF. DNA of the CDR3: TGTGCCAGTAGTGCTCCGGGGGGAAGCAATCGGCCCCAGCATTTT.

Concerning this clonotype: The germline gene is not matched at one end of the junction; a read error may be the cause. The V and J genes are TRBV24-1 and TRBJ2-2; TRBD1 agrees at 8 bases. The germline gives CDR1 KGHDR, CDR2 SFDVKD. The length of the CDR3 is 17 residues. The CDR3 DNA is TGTGCCACCAGTGCCCCGGGACAGGCCTCGAACACCGGGCAGCTGTTTTTT. This sequence encodes CATSAPGQASNTGQLFF.

This clonotype was recorded many times. The chain links TRBV2 to TRBJ1-1; D gene uncertain. V was trimmed by 6 bases and J by 0 bases, leaving 17 bases between them. CDR1 SNHLY and CDR2 FYNNEI come from the germline V gene. The CDR3 is 16 residues long. Here the CDR3 DNA reads TGTGCCAGCAGACTGCTGGAGGGAGGCTTGAACACTGAAGCTTTCTTT. Protein product: CASRLLEGGLNTEAFF.

This clonotype was found many times. The chain couples TRBV7-3 to TRBJ1-1, with a tentative D call TRBD1 (6 bases). This CDR3 has 14 residues. Germline V gene lookup returns CDR1 SGHTA and CDR2 FQGTGA. Trimming took 3 bases from V and 1 from J, leaving 9 bases between them. The CDR3 sequence is CASSLDRGNTEAFF. Here the CDR3 DNA reads TGTGCCAGCAGCTTGGACAGAGGGAACACTGAAGCTTTCTTT.

This clonotype was observed many times. The chain recombines TRBV20-1 with TRBJ2-7; perhaps D is TRBD1 or TRBD2 (5 bases each). Germline CDR1 is DFQATT and CDR2 is SNEGSKA (reference sequence). The V gene lost 0 bases and the J gene lost 4 bases, with 13 bases spanning the gap. CDR3 size: 14 residues. The CDR3 DNA reads as TGCAGTGCTAGAGATGTCCGGGGCCGATACGAGCAGTACTTC. Amino acids: CSARDVRGRYEQYF.

This clonotype has ten or more counts. This rearrangement joins TRBV9 to TRBJ2-3; D gene unclear. CDR3 size: 14 residues. The germline CDR1 and CDR2 sequences are SGDLS and YYNGEE. Between the trimmed V and J ends, which lost 2 bases and 2 bases, there was a span of 9 bases. The CDR3 spells CASSVSPYTDTQYF. The CDR3 nucleotides read TGTGCCAGCAGCGTCTCACCTTACACAGATACGCAGTATTTT.

A remark on this clonotype: With a far larger clone one base away, a read error is the likely cause. The rearrangement uses TRBV6-9 and TRBJ2-2; no firm D call. This CDR3 has 13 residues. Per the germline V gene, CDR1 is MNHGY and CDR2 is SVAAGI. Trimming shortened V by 5 bases and J by 3 bases, and 7 bases separated the two germline ends. The CDR3: CASSELYTGELFF. The CDR3 nucleotides are TGTGCCAGCAGTGAACTGTACACCGGGGAGCTGTTTTTT.

To note about this clonotype: One junction end disagrees with the germline gene, perhaps due to a read error. V gene TRBV6-1 combines with J gene TRBJ2-2; D tentatively fits TRBD1 or TRBD2 (5 bases each). The CDR3 sequence is 15 residues long. Germline assignment: CDR1 MNHNS and CDR2 SASEGT. Here the CDR3 DNA reads TGTGCCAGCAGACCGGTACTTCTAGGGACCGGGGAGCCGTTTTTT. Residues: CASRPVLLGTGEPFF.

V and J are TRBV6-1 and TRBJ2-7; 7 nucleotides align to TRBD2. Germline CDR1 reads MNHNS; CDR2 reads SASEGT. The CDR3 is 13 residues long. With V trimmed by 10 bases and J by 7 bases, 13 bases remained unmatched. The CDR3 nucleotides read TGTGCCATCAACCGGGAGGTGCCTCGAGAGCAGTACTTC. The encoded protein is CAINREVPREQYF.

V usage is TRBV11-3 and J usage is TRBJ2-4, with D maybe TRBD2 (5 bases). This CDR3 region has 17 residues. Per germline, CDR1 SGHNT and CDR2 YENEEA. V lost 3 bases to trimming and J lost 5 bases, with 20 bases between them. The CDR3 coding sequence is TGTGCCAGCAGCTTGGGAGCGACCGTCCCTTATGAAAACATTCAGTACTTC. Translating it yields CASSLGATVPYENIQYF.

By frequency in the sample, this clonotype is medium-sized (0.01 to 0.1%). The V and J genes are TRBV11-2 and TRBJ2-1, with 8 nucleotides matching TRBD2. Germline lookup yields CDR1 SGHAT and CDR2 FQNNGV. The junction had 2 bases not matched to a gene; V was cut back by 1 base and J by 3 bases. The CDR3 is made up of 15 amino acids. The CDR3 protein is CASSLVAGRYNEQFF. The CDR3 coding sequence is TGTGCCAGCAGCTTAGTAGCGGGACGCTACAATGAGCAGTTCTTC. The entire variable domain, with the rest obtained from reference TRBV11-2 and TRBJ2-1, is as follows: EAGVAQSPRYKIIEKRQSVAFWCNPISGHATLYWYQQILGQGPKLLIQFQNNGVVDDSQLPKDRFSAERLKGVDSTLKIQPAKLEDSAVYLCASSLVAGRYNEQFFGPGTRLTVL.

At least ten counts were recorded for this clonotype. The chain recombines TRBV7-2 with TRBJ2-3; the D gene is possibly TRBD2 (5 bases). Germline lookup yields CDR1 SGHTA and CDR2 FQGNSA. The CDR3 is made up of 15 amino acids. V was cut by 1 base and J by 2 bases, with 10 bases left in between. The DNA of the CDR3 is TGTGCCAGCAGCTTAGTGGCGGGTCCCACAGATACGCAGTATTTT. This gives the protein CASSLVAGPTDTQYF.

This clonotype appeared a single time. It is likely a read error: a sequence one base away is far more abundant. The gene calls are TRBV9 and TRBJ2-2; D possibly corresponds to TRBD1 (5 bases). V gave up 4 bases and J gave up 1 base, with 8 bases separating them. Germline V lookup: CDR1 SGDLS, CDR2 YYNGEE. This CDR3 has 14 residues. DNA for the CDR3: TGTGCCAGCAGCCCCGGACAGAACACCGGGGAGCTGTTTTTT. As protein: CASSPGQNTGELFF.

This clonotype was seen many times. The chain joins TRBV15 to TRBJ1-2, with TRBD1 matching over 10 bases. The CDR3 contains 14 residues. V lost 1 base, J lost 8 bases, and 4 bases stayed unmatched. From germline, CDR1 is LNHNV and CDR2 YYDKDF (reference sequence). This CDR3 is CATSRGATGGGYTF. In DNA form, the CDR3 reads TGTGCCACCAGCAGAGGCGCGACAGGGGGCGGCTACACCTTC.

Concerning this clonotype itself: A clone one base away is much larger, so this may be a read error. The V call is TRBV7-9, the J call TRBJ2-3; TRBD2 aligns across 8 bases. The CDR3 extends over 15 amino acids. Trimming cost V 1 base and J 10 bases; bases outside gene matches: 10. Germline V gene data show CDR1 as SEHNR and CDR2 as FQNEAQ (reference sequence). This CDR3 is CASSLGVSGKDAQYF. CDR3 coding DNA: TGTGCCAGCAGCTTAGGCGTTAGCGGGAAGGATGCGCAGTATTTT.

This clonotype has at least ten counts. V gene TRBV15 combines with J gene TRBJ2-7; 8 positions agree with TRBD1. From germline, CDR1 is LNHNV and CDR2 YYDKDF (reference sequence). The V gene end was trimmed by 1 base and the J gene end by 3 bases; junction bases not matched to a gene: 5. CDR3 length: 15 amino acids. The CDR3 spells CATSRAPGGSYEQYF. CDR3 DNA sequence: TGTGCCACCAGCAGAGCCCCAGGGGGCAGCTACGAGCAGTACTTC.